This T cell receptor beta chain stems from a study of blood T cell repertoires in COVID-19. About the study: PBMCs, B-cell-depleted T cells, or T cells were the source of the cDNA or gDNA that made up the material.

Generated by immunoSEQ multiplex PCR, the TCRdb table keeps only in-frame clones and is missing some. The table shows about 240,000 clones, with 86% occurring only once. This clone was seen just once. The V and J ends lost 2 bases and 4 bases respectively, with 15 bases between them. Germline V lookup: CDR1 LNHDA, CDR2 SQIVND (reference sequence). The CDR3 runs to 15 residues. Enrollment of patients from Seattle took place during active infection, with longitudinal follow-up. This sequence originates from a woman in her forties or fifties with COVID-19, enrolled during active disease. Sequenced sample: peripheral blood. The chain combines TRBV19 with TRBJ2-7, with D perhaps matching TRBD1 (5 bases). The CDR3 is CASSITADSGYEQYF. The CDR3 region has the DNA TGTGCCAGTAGTATAACGGCTGACAGTGGTTACGAGCAGTACTTC.